This T cell receptor beta chain was found in a study of T cell responses to AZD1222 COVID-19 vaccine. V shed 1 base and J shed 1 base, with 7 bases lying between them. Per germline, CDR1 MGHRA and CDR2 YSYEKL. This CDR3 has 14 amino acids. Using immunoSEQ multiplex PCR, the repertoire was profiled, and TCRdb retains in-frame clones only, with some absent. The sample yields 160,000 or so clones, almost 90% seen once. The V call is TRBV4-1, the J call TRBJ1-1; D is undetermined. Here the sequenced sample was peripheral blood, taken on day 0 of AZD1222 vaccination. This TCR was sampled from an adult in good health. CDR3: CASSQVQENTEAFF. Written as DNA, the CDR3 is TGCGCCAGCAGCCAAGTTCAGGAGAACACTGAAGCTTTCTTT.